Sequencing of this TCR beta chain was carried out in a study of blood T cell repertoires in COVID-19. Seattle's enrolled individuals joined amid active infection and were then monitored longitudinally. TCRdb keeps only in-frame clones here, not all; method: immunoSEQ multiplex PCR. The table has fewer than 350,000 clones, approximately 92% seen once. This CDR3 is 15 amino acids long. Germline trimming cut 6 bases from V and 1 base from J; bases unmatched to any gene: 6. CDR1 ENHRY and CDR2 SYGVKD come from the germline V gene. The TCR sequence derives from a woman aged 25-40 years with COVID-19, enrolled during active disease. V and J are TRBV10-3 and TRBJ1-1, with 9 bases fitting TRBD1. The material sequenced was peripheral blood. The CDR3 is CAIRSGTGPNTEAFF. The CDR3 DNA reads as TGTGCCATCAGGTCGGGGACAGGGCCGAACACTGAAGCTTTCTTT.